Below are 11 T cell receptor beta chains sequenced from a single sample in a study of Graves' ophthalmopathy and Graves' hyperthyroidism. Investigators amplified TCR beta CDR3 regions from RNA transcripts. HTBI primers served in a first-round RT-PCR, which a second-round multiplex PCR followed. Using its own MiXCR run on the multiplex PCR reads, TCRdb lists one record per CDR3 protein. The sample has 300,000 to 450,000 distinct CDR3 sequences, about 18% seen once. The sequencing sample was made of peripheral blood. All receptors come from an adult woman with stable Graves' hyperthyroidism.

This clonotype was found many times. This rearrangement joins TRBV19 to TRBJ2-7, with a tentative D call TRBD1 (6 bases). CDR1 and CDR2 from the germline V gene are LNHDA and SQIVND (reference sequence). V was pared by 5 bases and J by 3 bases, with 17 bases between. The CDR3 is made up of 15 amino acids. The CDR3 nucleotides read TGTGCCAGTAGTGCTACAGGGTCCCCCCTCTACGAGCAGTACTTC. This translates into CASSATGSPLYEQYF.

This clonotype occurred many times. This rearrangement joins TRBV28 to TRBJ2-5; TRBD1 or TRBD2 may be the D gene (6 bases each). V gave up 6 bases and J gave up 5 bases, with 19 bases separating them. There are 15 residues in the CDR3. Looked up from germline, CDR1 is MDHEN and CDR2 is SYDVKM. In DNA form, the CDR3 reads TGTGCCAGCAGCCCTACGGGGGCTCTAGGCGAGACCCAGTACTTC. It yields the protein CASSPTGALGETQYF.

This clonotype was detected only a few times. Compared with germline, one end of the junction differs, possibly owing to a read error. The chain joins TRBV11-3 to TRBJ2-3; TRBD2 aligns across 10 bases. The CDR3 extends over 19 amino acids. CDR1 and CDR2 (germline): SGHNT, YENEEA. The CDR3 sequence: CASSLGFLRTSGSTDTQYF. The CDR3 DNA reads as TGTGCCAGCAGTTTAGGGTTTCTAAGGACTAGCGGTAGCACAGATACGCAGTATTTT. The variable domain in full, completed from reference TRBV11-3 and TRBJ2-3, reads EAGVVQSPRYKIIEKKQPVAFWCNPISGHNTLYWYLQNLGQGPELLIRYENEEAVDDSQLPKDRFSAERLKGVDSTLKIQPAELGDSAVYLCASSLGFLRTSGSTDTQYFGPGTRLTVL.

This clonotype occurred many times. The V call is TRBV12-3 or TRBV12-4, the J call TRBJ2-5; D ambiguous. The V end lost 2 bases, the J end lost 5 bases, and 15 bases lay between the germline ends. This CDR3 is built from 15 residues. The CDR3 coding sequence is TGTGCCAGCAGTTTATTCCCGGACCCGCGGGAGACCCAGTACTTC. Its translation: CASSLFPDPRETQYF.

This clonotype was detected ten times or more. This chain uses TRBV28 with TRBJ2-5; D unresolved. Trimming took off 5 bases at V and 3 bases at J, with 10 bases between the two ends. Germline V CDR1 and CDR2: MDHEN, SYDVKM. The CDR3 is 13 amino acids. The chain's CDR3 is CASSPWDKETQYF. The CDR3 DNA reads TGTGCCAGCAGTCCGTGGGATAAAGAGACCCAGTACTTC.

This clonotype occurred many times. The chain carries TRBV19 and TRBJ2-7; no reliable D call. The CDR3 spans 12 residues. Trimming left V 4 bases short and J 6 bases short, with 10 bases between. Germline CDR1 is LNHDA and CDR2 is SQIVND (reference sequence). The CDR3 loop reads CASSRIIGEQYF. CDR3 sequence (DNA): TGTGCCAGTAGTAGAATAATAGGCGAGCAGTACTTC.

This clonotype occurred many times. This chain links TRBV27 with TRBJ2-7, with D maybe TRBD2 (6 bases). This CDR3 spans 15 amino acids. Germline CDR1 is MNHEY and CDR2 is SMNVEV (reference sequence). Trimming removed 5 bases at V and 3 bases at J, with 17 bases between. CDR3 loop: CASSPLASLGYEQYF. CDR3 nucleotide sequence: TGTGCCAGCAGTCCCCTAGCGTCTCTGGGCTACGAGCAGTACTTC.

This rearrangement joins TRBV28 to TRBJ1-2; 7 bases map to TRBD1. Germline V gene data show CDR1 as MDHEN and CDR2 as SYDVKM. The CDR3 is 15 amino acids. Unmatched junction bases numbered 10, after V lost 6 bases and J lost 3 bases. CDR3 sequence reads: CASRDRQGWHYGYTF. In DNA form, the CDR3 reads TGTGCCAGCAGGGATCGACAGGGATGGCACTATGGCTACACCTTC.

Ten or more counts support this clonotype. The gene calls are TRBV28 and TRBJ2-7; TRBD2 agrees at 8 bases. CDR1 and CDR2 (germline): MDHEN, SYDVKM. The V gene end was trimmed by 5 bases and the J gene end by 2 bases; junction bases not matched to a gene: 11. The CDR3 runs 16 residues. CDR3 in amino acids: CASSEPLAGGAYEQYF. The CDR3 nucleotides read TGTGCCAGCAGTGAGCCCCTAGCGGGTGGGGCCTACGAGCAGTACTTC.

This clonotype was observed a single time. The genes are TRBV12-5 and TRBJ2-5; 12 positions agree with TRBD1. V lost 3 bases to trimming and J lost 5 bases; unmatched junction nucleotides: 10. CDR3 length equals 17 residues. Germline V gives CDR1 LGHNT, CDR2 FRNRAP. The CDR3 DNA follows: TGTGCTAGTGGTTTCTCCCCCGGGACAGGGGGCTTGGAGACCCAGTACTTC. It is translated as CASGFSPGTGGLETQYF.

This clonotype was picked up many times. This rearrangement joins TRBV12-5 to TRBJ2-7; D call uncertain. V lost 2 bases to trimming and J lost 4 bases, with 21 bases between them. The CDR3 is 17 amino acids. Per germline, CDR1 LGHNT and CDR2 FRNRAP. CDR3 in amino acids: CASGLTPFSRDQYEQYF. The CDR3 DNA is TGTGCTAGTGGTTTGACCCCGTTTAGCCGTGACCAATACGAGCAGTACTTC.